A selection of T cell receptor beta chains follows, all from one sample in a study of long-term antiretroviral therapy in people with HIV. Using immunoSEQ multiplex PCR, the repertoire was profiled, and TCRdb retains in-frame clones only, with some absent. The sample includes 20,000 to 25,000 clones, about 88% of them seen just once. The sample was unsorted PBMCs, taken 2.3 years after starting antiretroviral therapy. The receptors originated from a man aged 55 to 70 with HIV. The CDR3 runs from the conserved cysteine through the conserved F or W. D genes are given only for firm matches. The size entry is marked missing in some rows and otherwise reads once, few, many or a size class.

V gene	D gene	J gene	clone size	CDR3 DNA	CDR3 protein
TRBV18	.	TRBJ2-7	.	TGTGCCAGCTCACCACCGGCGCAGGTCTACGAGCAGTACTTC	CASSPPAQVYEQYF
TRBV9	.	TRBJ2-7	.	TGTGCCAGCAGCCCCCGGGACTTCGTCGTTGTGGGGCAGTACTTC	CASSPRDFVVVGQYF
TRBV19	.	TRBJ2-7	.	TGTGCCAGTAGTCTCCAGGGTCTGTCCTACGAGCAGTACTTC	CASSLQGLSYEQYF
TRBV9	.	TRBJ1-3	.	TGTGCCAGCAGCGTAGCTACCTCTGGAAACACCATATATTTT	CASSVATSGNTIYF
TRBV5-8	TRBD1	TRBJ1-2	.	TGTGCCAGCCAAGGACAGGGAAACTATGGCTACACCTTC	CASQGQGNYGYTF
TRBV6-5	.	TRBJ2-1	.	TGTGCCAGCAGTTACGCGGCAGGGGATTACAATGAGCAGTTCTTC	CASSYAAGDYNEQFF
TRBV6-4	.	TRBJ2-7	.	TGTGCCAGCAGTGCTCAACCTAGGGTCTGGGCCTACGAGCAGTACTTC	CASSAQPRVWAYEQYF
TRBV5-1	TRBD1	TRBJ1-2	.	TGCGCCAGCAGCTTGGATGGGACAGGGGGTATGCGTGGCTACACCTTC	CASSLDGTGGMRGYTF
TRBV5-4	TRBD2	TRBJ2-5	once	TGTGCCAGCAGCCGACTAGCGGGAGGGCGGGAGACCCAGTACTTC	CASSRLAGGRETQYF
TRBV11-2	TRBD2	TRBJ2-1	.	TGTGCCAGCAGCTGGACTAGCGGGGGGCGGGGTGAGCAGTTCTTC	CASSWTSGGRGEQFF
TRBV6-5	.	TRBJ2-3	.	TGTGCCAGCACTACAGGTCTCTACCACACAGATACGCAGTATTTT	CASTTGLYHTDTQYF
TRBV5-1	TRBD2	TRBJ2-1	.	TGCGCCAGCAGCTCCGGGACTAGCGGGAGGGTGGATGAGCAGTTCTTC	CASSSGTSGRVDEQFF
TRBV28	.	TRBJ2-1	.	TGTGCCTCCCGGGGGCGTCCCTACAATGAGCAGTTCTTC	CASRGRPYNEQFF
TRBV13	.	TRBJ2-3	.	TGTGCCAGCAGCTTAGGCAGGTCGGGTCCAGATACGCAGTATTTT	CASSLGRSGPDTQYF
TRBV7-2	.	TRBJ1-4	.	TGTGCCAGCAGCTTAGAGACAGTTGAAAAACTGTTTTTT	CASSLETVEKLFF
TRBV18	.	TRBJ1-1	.	TGTGCCAGCTCACAAAACAGCAACCTGAACACTGAAGCTTTCTTT	CASSQNSNLNTEAFF